These 32 T cell receptor beta chains came from one sample sequenced in a study of T-cell reconstitution after alpha-beta-depleted transplantation in children. Unique molecular identifiers were used to barcode this TCRbeta library. TCRdb reprocessed the PCR reads with MiXCR, giving one entry per CDR3 protein. Of hundreds of thousands of distinct CDR3 sequences in the sample, roughly 13% are singletons; the top ten hold over 2%. This material consisted of PBMCs, mostly from graft donor cells, taken 360 days after TCRalphabeta/CD19-depleted stem cell transplant. These receptors came from a male patient younger than 18 who had a stem cell transplant for acute myeloid leukemia, so the T cells may come from the graft donor.

This clonotype was seen a few times. The chain combines TRBV3-1 with TRBJ2-3; 8 nucleotides align to TRBD2. CDR1 LGHDT and CDR2 YNNKEL come from the germline V gene (reference sequence). Trimming at V came to 4 bases and at J to 4 bases, leaving 7 bases not matched to a gene. The CDR3 sequence is 15 residues long. The CDR3 protein is CASSPAGRAADTQYF. CDR3 DNA: TGTGCCAGCAGCCCGGCCGGGAGGGCGGCAGATACGCAGTATTTT.

For this clonotype: Relative to the germline gene, one junction end is altered; a read error may explain this. The chain carries TRBV27 and TRBJ1-5, with 8 bases fitting TRBD1. Germline CDR1 and CDR2: MNHEY and SMNVEV (reference sequence). The length of the CDR3 is 13 residues. CDR3 region: CASSLRGQDRESF. Written as DNA, the CDR3 is TGTGCCAGCAGTTTAAGGGGACAGGACAGGGAGTCTTTT.

This clonotype turned up a few times. This rearrangement joins TRBV20-1 to TRBJ2-1; TRBD2 matches at 10 bases. This CDR3 spans 16 amino acids. The ends lost 2 bases at V and 9 bases at J; junction bases unmatched: 13. Germline assignment: CDR1 DFQATT and CDR2 SNEGSKA (reference sequence). CDR3 sequence reads: CSARRSTSGLQGEQFF. CDR3 nucleotide sequence: TGCAGTGCTAGACGGTCGACTAGCGGGCTCCAGGGTGAGCAGTTCTTC.

This clonotype appeared many times. V is TRBV18 and J is TRBJ1-4; D is undetermined. The CDR3 has 17 amino acids. Trimming took 2 bases from V and 6 from J, leaving 19 bases between them. Per germline, CDR1 KGHSH and CDR2 LQKENI. The CDR3 region has the DNA TGTGCCAGCTCACCAACCCCAGGATTGGGTTGGGATGAAAAACTGTTTTTT. As protein: CASSPTPGLGWDEKLFF.

V gene TRBV7-2 combines with J gene TRBJ2-1, with D uncertain. CDR1 SGHTA and CDR2 FQGNSA come from the germline V gene. The CDR3 loop spans 13 amino acids. The V and J ends lost 2 bases and 5 bases respectively, with 7 bases between them. The CDR3 sequence: CASSLILDNEQFF. In DNA form, the CDR3 reads TGTGCCAGCAGCTTAATACTTGACAATGAGCAGTTCTTC.

There are many counts of this clonotype. This sequence joins TRBV30 and TRBJ1-1, with 7 bases identical to TRBD1. Germline loops: CDR1 GTSNPN, CDR2 SVGIG (reference sequence). Unmatched junction bases numbered 5, after V lost 4 bases and J lost 0 bases. CDR3 length: 14 residues. The DNA of the CDR3 is TGTGCCTGGACCTTGACAGGGATGAACACTGAAGCTTTCTTT. Protein sequence: CAWTLTGMNTEAFF.

The CDR3 sequence: CASSGAGGPRDNEQFF. CDR3 nucleotide sequence: TGTGCCAGCAGCGGAGCGGGAGGGCCAAGGGACAATGAGCAGTTCTTC. The rearrangement joins TRBV7-2 to TRBJ2-1; TRBD2 matches at 10 bases. CDR1 and CDR2 from the germline V gene are SGHTA and FQGNSA. The CDR3 has 16 residues. V lost 5 bases, J lost 5 bases, and 9 bases stayed unmatched.

This chain links TRBV20-1 with TRBJ2-5; tentatively, D is TRBD1 (5 bases). Deletions cut 0 bases from V and 3 bases from J, with 11 bases between. Germline loops: CDR1 DFQATT, CDR2 SNEGSKA (reference sequence). The CDR3 has 14 residues. CDR3 sequence (DNA): TGCAGTGCTAGAGATGGAATACAGGAAGAGACCCAGTACTTC. It codes for CSARDGIQEETQYF.

The chain carries TRBV29-1 and TRBJ2-4, with a weak D call TRBD2 (5 bases). Trimming pared 1 base from V and 8 bases from J, leaving 9 bases between. The CDR3 is made up of 12 amino acids. The germline V gene has CDR1 SQVTM and CDR2 ANQGSEA. The CDR3: CSVEAGGYIQYF. As DNA, the CDR3 is TGCAGCGTTGAAGCAGGCGGGTACATTCAGTACTTC.

There are many counts of this clonotype. The genes are TRBV28 and TRBJ2-7; D is possibly TRBD1 (6 bases). Germline lookup yields CDR1 MDHEN and CDR2 SYDVKM. The V end lost 1 base, the J end lost 4 bases, and 17 bases lay between the germline ends. This CDR3 region has 16 residues. The CDR3 region has the DNA TGTGCCAGCAGTTTATTAGGGGGTAGGATTCGATACGAGCAGTACTTC. This codes for CASSLLGGRIRYEQYF.

This chain uses TRBV21-1 with TRBJ2-1; no DNA check was done on the table's D call, TRBD1. TRBV21-1 has pseudogene status. The CDR3 covers 16 residues. The CDR3 sequence is CASSLSTGQGYNEQFF. The CDR3 DNA reads TGTGCCAGCAGCCTCTCAACGGGACAGGGCTACAATGAGCAGTTCTTC.

This clonotype was seen at least ten times. The J gene is TRBJ1-2, the V gene TRBV2, with a weak D call TRBD1 (5 bases). V was pared by 4 bases and J by 4 bases, with 13 bases between. The V gene's germline CDR1 is SNHLY and CDR2 FYNNEI. The CDR3 spans 14 residues. CDR3 sequence (DNA): TGTGCCAGCAGTGGAAGACGCCAGGGCTATGGCTACACCTTC. Translation gives CASSGRRQGYGYTF.

This chain joins TRBV7-9 and TRBJ2-7; TRBD2 is a possible D gene (6 bases). Per germline, CDR1 SEHNR and CDR2 FQNEAQ (reference sequence). The CDR3 consists of 16 residues. Trimming stripped 6 bases from V and 5 bases from J, with 23 bases between. CDR3 sequence reads: CASSFSGRRLPNEQYF. CDR3 nucleotides: TGTGCCAGCAGTTTTAGCGGTAGGCGACTCCCAAACGAGCAGTACTTC.

This clonotype was found a few times. This chain connects TRBV4-3 to TRBJ2-5; 10 nucleotides agree with TRBD2. Germline CDR1 LGHNA, CDR2 YSLEER. With 1 base clipped from V and 0 bases from J, the junction kept 5 bases outside the gene matches. The CDR3 extends over 17 amino acids. This CDR3 is CASSQGRGLAYQETQYF. Written as DNA, the CDR3 is TGCGCCAGCAGCCAAGGGAGGGGACTAGCGTACCAAGAGACCCAGTACTTC.

This clonotype has just a few counts. J is TRBJ2-1 and V is TRBV12-3 or TRBV12-4, with 8 bases fitting TRBD2. V trimming: 3 bases; J trimming: 7 bases; junction bases outside the gene matches: 8. CDR3 length: 15 residues. Written as DNA, the CDR3 is TGTGCCAGCAGTTTTTTACCGAGCGGGAGTAATGAGCAGTTCTTC. As protein: CASSFLPSGSNEQFF.

This chain connects TRBV29-1 to TRBJ1-1; weak D call: TRBD1 (5 bases). V was cut by 3 bases and J by 2 bases, with 10 bases left in between. The CDR3 contains 13 residues. Per the germline V gene, CDR1 is SQVTM and CDR2 is ANQGSEA. This CDR3 reads CSVEEGFNTEAFF. The CDR3 nucleotides read TGCAGCGTTGAGGAGGGGTTCAACACTGAAGCTTTCTTT.

The rearrangement uses TRBV3-1 and TRBJ2-2; D might be TRBD2 (5 bases). The CDR3 loop spans 16 amino acids. The V and J ends lost 4 bases and 7 bases respectively, with 19 bases between them. The germline V gene encodes CDR1 LGHDT and CDR2 YNNKEL (reference sequence). CDR3 protein: CASSLLGGRGFGELFF. CDR3 sequence (DNA): TGTGCCAGCAGCCTTCTCGGCGGTCGGGGATTCGGGGAGCTGTTTTTT.

The chain recombines TRBV12-3 or TRBV12-4 with TRBJ1-1; the D gene is possibly TRBD1 (6 bases). V shed 5 bases and J shed 7 bases, with 11 bases lying between them. There are 12 residues in the CDR3. The CDR3: CASSPDRFEAFF. The DNA for the CDR3 is TGTGCCAGCAGTCCTGACAGGTTTGAAGCTTTCTTT.

This clonotype was counted many times. The rearrangement uses TRBV5-1 and TRBJ2-5; possibly TRBD1 for D (6 bases). There are 15 residues in the CDR3. V lost 4 bases to trimming and J lost 4 bases, with 17 bases between them. The germline gives CDR1 SGHRS, CDR2 YFSETQ. CDR3 residues: CASSLLGGERETQYF. Written as DNA, the CDR3 is TGCGCCAGCAGCCTCCTTGGGGGCGAAAGAGAGACCCAGTACTTC.

V gene TRBV20-1 combines with J gene TRBJ2-7, with D hard to call. The CDR3 contains 16 residues. Germline values: CDR1 DFQATT, CDR2 SNEGSKA (reference sequence). Trimming took 0 bases from V and 2 from J, leaving 17 bases between them. CDR3 coding DNA: TGCAGTGCTAGAGATAATGCCCTTGGGGTGACCTACGAGCAGTACTTC. Translated: CSARDNALGVTYEQYF.

There are many counts of this clonotype. This sequence joins TRBV7-2 and TRBJ2-7, with TRBD2 as a possible D gene (6 bases). The CDR3 contains 13 residues. Trimming removed 1 base at V and 4 bases at J, with 8 bases between. From germline, CDR1 is SGHTA and CDR2 FQGNSA. This CDR3 reads CASSLGLEYEQYF. CDR3 in DNA: TGTGCCAGCAGCTTAGGACTAGAATACGAGCAGTACTTC.

This clonotype has a handful of counts. This rearrangement joins TRBV6-1 to TRBJ2-4; TRBD2 matches 10 bases. Germline V CDR1 and CDR2: MNHNS, SASEGT. The length of the CDR3 is 16 residues. V lost 6 bases and J lost 1; bases outside the gene matches: 6. In DNA form, the CDR3 reads TGTGCCAGCAGAAGCGGGGGGGGAATCGCCAAAAACATTCAGTACTTC. Protein product: CASRSGGGIAKNIQYF.

The sample holds a few counts of this clonotype. The CDR3 is CASSTPTGQGPTDTQYF. The CDR3 DNA is TGTGCCAGCAGCACTCCAACCGGGCAGGGGCCCACAGATACGCAGTATTTT. The chain carries TRBV7-3 and TRBJ2-3; D might be TRBD1 (6 bases). Germline V gives CDR1 SGHTA, CDR2 FQGTGA. Trimming removed 5 bases at V and 2 bases at J, with 20 bases between. This CDR3 is 17 amino acids long. Supplemented by reference TRBV7-3 and TRBJ2-3, the full variable domain reads GAGVSQTPSNKVTEKGKYVELRCDPISGHTALYWYRQSLGQGPEFLIYFQGTGAADDSGLPNDRFFAVRPEGSVSTLKIQRTERGDSAVYLCASSTPTGQGPTDTQYFGPGTRLTVL.

The V gene is TRBV6-5, the J gene TRBJ2-7; D uncertain. CDR1 and CDR2 (germline): MNHEY, SVGAGI. The CDR3 has 16 residues. V shed 0 bases and J shed 2 bases, with 14 bases lying between them. CDR3 in amino acids: CASSYSSSRITYEQYF. CDR3 coding DNA: TGTGCCAGCAGTTACTCATCCTCTCGGATCACCTACGAGCAGTACTTC.

V and J are TRBV20-1 and TRBJ1-2; maybe TRBD1 (6 bases). V was cut by 0 bases and J by 3 bases, with 17 bases left in between. Germline assignment: CDR1 DFQATT and CDR2 SNEGSKA (reference sequence). The CDR3 covers 16 residues. The CDR3 nucleotides are TGCAGTGCTAGAGATCTCCTCTCTGGACAGCACTATGGCTACACCTTC. Residues: CSARDLLSGQHYGYTF.

This chain joins TRBV7-3 and TRBJ2-7, with D possibly matching TRBD2 (5 bases). Germline V gene sequence: CDR1 SGHTA, CDR2 FQGTGA. This CDR3 region has 16 residues. Between the trimmed V and J ends, which lost 1 base and 2 bases, there was a span of 15 bases. This chain's CDR3 is CASSLKRVFFPYEQYF. The CDR3 DNA reads as TGTGCCAGCAGCTTAAAGAGGGTATTCTTCCCCTACGAGCAGTACTTC.

The V gene is TRBV30, the J gene TRBJ2-7; unclear D gene. Germline V gene sequence: CDR1 GTSNPN, CDR2 SVGIG (reference sequence). V lost 4 bases and J lost 1, with 8 bases in between. The CDR3 runs to 12 residues. CDR3 loop: CAWTVGSYEQYF. The CDR3 nucleotides are TGTGCCTGGACCGTTGGGTCCTACGAGCAGTACTTC.

This clonotype has at least ten counts. V and J are TRBV29-1 and TRBJ2-7; possible D gene TRBD1, 6 bases. V lost 4 bases to trimming and J lost 0 bases, with 10 bases between them. Germline V gene sequence: CDR1 SQVTM, CDR2 ANQGSEA. The CDR3 has 13 amino acids. This chain's CDR3 is CSVGPGDSYEQYF. The CDR3 nucleotides read TGCAGCGTTGGCCCAGGGGACTCCTACGAGCAGTACTTC.

This clonotype appeared a few times. This chain joins TRBV20-1 and TRBJ2-7, with TRBD2 matching over 11 bases. This CDR3 is built from 15 residues. V trimming: 5 bases; J trimming: 0 bases; junction bases outside the gene matches: 6. Germline CDR1 DFQATT, CDR2 SNEGSKA (reference sequence). CDR3 sequence: CSALSGTSGSYEQYF. The CDR3 DNA sequence: TGCAGTGCTTTATCCGGGACTAGCGGCTCCTACGAGCAGTACTTC.

The table lists this clonotype with many counts. The chain combines TRBV28 with TRBJ2-1; D gene unclear. Per germline, CDR1 MDHEN and CDR2 SYDVKM. This CDR3 is 14 amino acids long. V was shortened by 2 bases and J by 7 bases, with 12 bases between the two germline ends. CDR3 bases: TGTGCCAGCAGTTTAGCCACGCGAGAGAATGAGCAGTTCTTC. Translating gives CASSLATRENEQFF.

This clonotype appeared many times. The chain links TRBV11-2 to TRBJ2-5; D not resolved. The CDR3 is made up of 13 amino acids. Per germline, CDR1 SGHAT and CDR2 FQNNGV. The V gene lost 1 base and the J gene lost 7 bases, with 10 bases spanning the gap. The CDR3 sequence is CASSLVDRTTQYF. Here the CDR3 DNA reads TGTGCCAGCAGCTTAGTTGACCGTACGACCCAGTACTTC.

Many counts were recorded for this clonotype. This chain connects TRBV6-1 to TRBJ2-2; 8 bases map to TRBD1. The germline CDR1 and CDR2 sequences are MNHNS and SASEGT. With 7 bases clipped from V and 3 bases from J, the junction kept 7 bases outside the gene matches. The CDR3 loop spans 15 amino acids. The CDR3 loop is CASIPDREYTGELFF. CDR3 sequence (DNA): TGTGCCAGCATCCCGGACAGGGAGTACACCGGGGAGCTGTTTTTT.